This TCR beta chain was documented in a study of radiotherapy plus CTLA-4 blockade in lung cancer. Regarding the study as a whole: Increased serum interferon-beta after radiation also reportedly predicted response strongly.

The junction had 5 bases not matched to a gene; V was cut back by 3 bases and J by 8 bases. Germline CDR1 reads SGHDT; CDR2 reads YYEEEE. The CDR3 runs to 13 residues. TCRdb keeps only in-frame clones here, not all; method: immunoSEQ multiplex PCR. The sample has some 30,000 clones, roughly 80% seen once. Turning to this clone: Its antigen is undetermined.

V gene TRBV5-6 combines with J gene TRBJ1-2; 9 bases are shared with TRBD1. The input for sequencing was peripheral blood, taken from a patient treated with radiotherapy plus ipilimumab. This receptor was taken from a human donor with non-small cell lung cancer who had stable disease on radiotherapy plus ipilimumab. The CDR3 sequence is CASSSRQGDGYTF. CDR3 coding DNA: TGTGCCAGCAGCTCGCGACAGGGGGACGGCTACACCTTC.